The clone carrying this TCR beta chain was seen many times. Hyperthyroidism of Graves' type that showed no ophthalmopathy progression within 18 months was stable. Clinicians diagnosed patients from clinical symptoms, serum thyroxine and TRAb, thyroid ultrasound and orbital computed tomography. The entry originates in a study of T cells in Graves' hyperthyroidism and ophthalmopathy. RNA transcripts were the template for amplifying TCR beta CDR3 regions. First-round RT-PCR targeting the TCR CDR3 was performed with the HTBI primer set. In TCRdb, the multiplex PCR reads were re-called with MiXCR into one record per CDR3 protein. In the table there are 300,000 to 500,000 distinct CDR3 sequences, 14% to 15% of which are singletons. This TCR came from a woman aged 25 to 39 with Graves' hyperthyroidism. Sample: blood.

CDR3 sequence (DNA): TGTGCCAGCAGTTTGATCAGCGGGGTTGCAGATACGCAGTATTTT. This gives the protein CASSLISGVADTQYF. V is TRBV28 and J is TRBJ2-3, with TRBD2 identical over 7 bases. Germline lookup yields CDR1 MDHEN and CDR2 SYDVKM. CDR3 length equals 15 residues. V lost 3 bases and J lost 4; bases outside the gene matches: 7.